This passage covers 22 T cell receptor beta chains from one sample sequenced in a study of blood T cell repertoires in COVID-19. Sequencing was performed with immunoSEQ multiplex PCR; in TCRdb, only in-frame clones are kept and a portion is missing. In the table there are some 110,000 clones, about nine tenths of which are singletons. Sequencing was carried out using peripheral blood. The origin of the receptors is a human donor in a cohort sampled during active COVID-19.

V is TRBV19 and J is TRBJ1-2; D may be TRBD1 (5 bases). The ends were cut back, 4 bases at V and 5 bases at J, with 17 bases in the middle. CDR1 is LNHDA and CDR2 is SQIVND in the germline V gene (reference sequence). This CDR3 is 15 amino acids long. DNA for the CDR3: TGTGCCAGTAGTAGCCAGGACGCCGGGGGTTATGGCTACACCTTC. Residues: CASSSQDAGGYGYTF.

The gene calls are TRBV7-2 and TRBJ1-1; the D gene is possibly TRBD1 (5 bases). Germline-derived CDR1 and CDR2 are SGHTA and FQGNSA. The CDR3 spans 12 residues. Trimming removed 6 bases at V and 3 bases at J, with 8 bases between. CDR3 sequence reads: CASSAGYTEAFF. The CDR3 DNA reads TGTGCCAGCAGTGCAGGGTACACTGAAGCTTTCTTT. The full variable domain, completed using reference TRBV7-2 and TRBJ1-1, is GAGVSQSPSNKVTEKGKDVELRCDPISGHTALYWYRQSLGQGLEFLIYFQGNSAPDKSGLPSDRFSAERTGGSVSTLTIQRTQQEDSAVYLCASSAGYTEAFFGQGTRLTVV.

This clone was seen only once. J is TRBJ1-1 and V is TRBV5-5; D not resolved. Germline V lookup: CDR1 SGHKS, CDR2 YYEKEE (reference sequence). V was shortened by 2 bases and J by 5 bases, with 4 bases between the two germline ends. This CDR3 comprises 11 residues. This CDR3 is CASSFMTEAFF. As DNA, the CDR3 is TGTGCCAGCAGCTTCATGACTGAAGCTTTCTTT.

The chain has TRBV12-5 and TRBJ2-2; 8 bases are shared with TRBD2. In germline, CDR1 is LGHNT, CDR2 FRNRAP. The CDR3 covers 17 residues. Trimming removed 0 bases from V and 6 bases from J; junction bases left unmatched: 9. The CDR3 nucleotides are TGTGCTAGTGGTTTGGTCGGACGGGGGGGCGGTCCCGGGGAGCTGTTTTTT. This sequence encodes CASGLVGRGGGPGELFF.

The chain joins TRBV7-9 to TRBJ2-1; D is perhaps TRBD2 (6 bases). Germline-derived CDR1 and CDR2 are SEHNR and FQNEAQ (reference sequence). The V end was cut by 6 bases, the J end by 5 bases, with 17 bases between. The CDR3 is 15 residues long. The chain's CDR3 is CASSATGVLHNEQFF. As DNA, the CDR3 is TGTGCCAGCAGTGCTACGGGGGTTCTGCACAATGAGCAGTTCTTC.

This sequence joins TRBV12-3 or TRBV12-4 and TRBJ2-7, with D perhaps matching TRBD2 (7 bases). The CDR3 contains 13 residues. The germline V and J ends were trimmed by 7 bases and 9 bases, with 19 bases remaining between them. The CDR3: CASTFLGGASQYF. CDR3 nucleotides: TGTGCCAGCACCTTCTTGGGGGGGGCCTCGCAGTACTTC.

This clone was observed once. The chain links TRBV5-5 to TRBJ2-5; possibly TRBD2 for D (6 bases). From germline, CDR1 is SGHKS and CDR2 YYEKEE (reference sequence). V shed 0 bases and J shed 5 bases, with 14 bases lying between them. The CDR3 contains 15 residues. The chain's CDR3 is CASSLDSGGSETQYF. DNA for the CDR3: TGTGCCAGCAGCTTGGATTCTGGAGGGAGTGAGACCCAGTACTTC.

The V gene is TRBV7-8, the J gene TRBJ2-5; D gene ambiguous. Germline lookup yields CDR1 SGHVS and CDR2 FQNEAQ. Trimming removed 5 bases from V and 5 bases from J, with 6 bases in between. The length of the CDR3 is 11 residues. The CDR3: CASSPLETQYF. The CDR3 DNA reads TGTGCCAGCAGCCCCCTCGAGACCCAGTACTTC.

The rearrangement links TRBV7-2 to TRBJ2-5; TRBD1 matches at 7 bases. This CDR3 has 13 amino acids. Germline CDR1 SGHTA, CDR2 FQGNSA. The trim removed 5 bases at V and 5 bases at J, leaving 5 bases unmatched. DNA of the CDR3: TGTGCCAGCAGCATGACAGGGTTTGAGACCCAGTACTTC. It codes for CASSMTGFETQYF.

CDR3 sequence (DNA): TGTGCCAGCTCTCGTACAGGGGTAGAGCCCCGCACAGATACGCAGTATTTT. Translated: CASSRTGVEPRTDTQYF. J is TRBJ2-3 and V is TRBV18, with TRBD1 matching 7 bases. The CDR3 contains 17 residues. V trimming: 6 bases; J trimming: 1 base; junction bases outside the gene matches: 13. Germline assignment: CDR1 KGHSH and CDR2 LQKENI.

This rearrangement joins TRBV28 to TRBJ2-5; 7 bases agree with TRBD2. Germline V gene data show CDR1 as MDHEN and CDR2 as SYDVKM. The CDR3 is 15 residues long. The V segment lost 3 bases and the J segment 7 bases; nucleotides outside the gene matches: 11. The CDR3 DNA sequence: TGTGCCAGCAGTTTCTCCGGCGGGGGACGAAGGACCCAGTACTTC. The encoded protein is CASSFSGGGRRTQYF.

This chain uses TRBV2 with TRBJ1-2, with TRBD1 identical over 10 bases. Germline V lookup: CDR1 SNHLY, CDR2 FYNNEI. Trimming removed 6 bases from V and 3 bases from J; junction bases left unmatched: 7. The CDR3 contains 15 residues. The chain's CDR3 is CASSPGTGEDYGYTF. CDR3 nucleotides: TGTGCCAGCAGCCCTGGGACAGGGGAAGACTATGGCTACACCTTC.

CDR3: CASSVFPGQGAATNEKLFF. The CDR3 bases are TGTGCCAGCAGCGTCTTCCCGGGACAGGGGGCAGCAACTAATGAAAAACTGTTTTTT. The chain links TRBV9 to TRBJ1-4; 12 positions match TRBD1. The length of the CDR3 is 19 residues. V was clipped by 2 bases and J by 0 bases; unmatched bases: 8. Germline V gene sequence: CDR1 SGDLS, CDR2 YYNGEE.

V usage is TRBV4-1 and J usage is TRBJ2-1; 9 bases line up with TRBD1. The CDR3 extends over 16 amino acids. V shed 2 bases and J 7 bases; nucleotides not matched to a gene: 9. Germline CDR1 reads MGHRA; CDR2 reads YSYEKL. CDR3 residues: CASSQHGTGMINEQFF. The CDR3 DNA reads TGCGCCAGCAGCCAACACGGGACAGGGATGATTAATGAGCAGTTCTTC.

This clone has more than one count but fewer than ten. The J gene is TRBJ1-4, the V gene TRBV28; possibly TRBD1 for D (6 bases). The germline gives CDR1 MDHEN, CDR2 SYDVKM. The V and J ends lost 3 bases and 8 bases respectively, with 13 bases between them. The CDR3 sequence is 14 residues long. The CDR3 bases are TGTGCCAGCAGTTTTCGGCAGGGGAGAGAAAAACTGTTTTTT. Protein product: CASSFRQGREKLFF.

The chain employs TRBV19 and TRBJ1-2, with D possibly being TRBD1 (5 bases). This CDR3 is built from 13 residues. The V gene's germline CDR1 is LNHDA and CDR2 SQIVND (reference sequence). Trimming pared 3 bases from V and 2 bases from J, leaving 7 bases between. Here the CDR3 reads CASSIQGNYGYTF. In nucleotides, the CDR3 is TGTGCCAGTAGTATTCAGGGAAACTATGGCTACACCTTC.

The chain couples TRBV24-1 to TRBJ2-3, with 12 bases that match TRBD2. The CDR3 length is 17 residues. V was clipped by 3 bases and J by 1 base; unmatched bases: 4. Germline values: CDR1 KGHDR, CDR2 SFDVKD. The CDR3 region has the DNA TGTGCCACCAGTGATAGGACTAGCGGGGACCGCACAGATACGCAGTATTTT. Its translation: CATSDRTSGDRTDTQYF.

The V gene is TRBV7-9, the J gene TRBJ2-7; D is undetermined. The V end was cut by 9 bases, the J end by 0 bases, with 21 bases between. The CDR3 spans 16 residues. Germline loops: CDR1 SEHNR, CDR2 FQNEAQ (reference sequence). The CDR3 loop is CARQESTLRSSYEQYF. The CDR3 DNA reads TGTGCCAGACAAGAATCGACTTTGCGAAGCTCCTACGAGCAGTACTTC.

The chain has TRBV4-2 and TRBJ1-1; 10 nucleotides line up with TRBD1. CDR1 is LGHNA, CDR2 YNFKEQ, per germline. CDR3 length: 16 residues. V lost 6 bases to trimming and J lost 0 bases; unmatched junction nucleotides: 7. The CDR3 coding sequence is TGTGCCAGCAGTCATCCGGGACAGGGGCTGAACACTGAAGCTTTCTTT. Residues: CASSHPGQGLNTEAFF.

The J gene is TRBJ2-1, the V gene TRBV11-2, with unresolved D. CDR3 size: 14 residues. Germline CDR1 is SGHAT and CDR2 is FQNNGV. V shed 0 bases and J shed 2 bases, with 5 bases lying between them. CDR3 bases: TGTGCCAGCAGCTTAGATCAGGCCTACAATGAGCAGTTCTTC. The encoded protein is CASSLDQAYNEQFF.

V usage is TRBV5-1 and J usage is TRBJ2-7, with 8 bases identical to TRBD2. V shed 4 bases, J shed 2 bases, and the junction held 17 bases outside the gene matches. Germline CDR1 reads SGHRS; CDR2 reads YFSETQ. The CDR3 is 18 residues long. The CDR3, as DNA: TGCGCCAGCAGCGTTGCCGTGGTAGCGGGGAATCCCCCCTACGAGCAGTACTTC. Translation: CASSVAVVAGNPPYEQYF.

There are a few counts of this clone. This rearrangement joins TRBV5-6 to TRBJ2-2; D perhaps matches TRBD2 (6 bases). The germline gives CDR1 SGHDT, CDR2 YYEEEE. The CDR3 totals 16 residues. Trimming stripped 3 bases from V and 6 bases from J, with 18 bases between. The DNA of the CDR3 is TGTGCCAGCAGCTCGGGCCACTTCGGCGGGGCCGGGGAGCTGTTTTTT. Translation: CASSSGHFGGAGELFF.